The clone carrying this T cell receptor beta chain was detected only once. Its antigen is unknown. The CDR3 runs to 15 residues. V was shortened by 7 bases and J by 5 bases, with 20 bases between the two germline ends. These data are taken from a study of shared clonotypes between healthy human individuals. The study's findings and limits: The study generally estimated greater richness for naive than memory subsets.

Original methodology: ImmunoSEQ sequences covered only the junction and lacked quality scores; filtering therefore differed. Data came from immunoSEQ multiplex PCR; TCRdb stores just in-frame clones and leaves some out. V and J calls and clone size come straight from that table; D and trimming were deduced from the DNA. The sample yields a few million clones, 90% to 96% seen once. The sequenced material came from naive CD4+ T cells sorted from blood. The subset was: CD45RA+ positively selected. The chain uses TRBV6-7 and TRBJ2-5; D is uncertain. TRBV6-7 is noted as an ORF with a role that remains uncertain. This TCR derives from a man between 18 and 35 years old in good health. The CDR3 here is CASTPLGCPTETQYF. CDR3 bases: TGTGCCAGCACCCCCCTCGGGTGCCCCACGGAGACCCAGTACTTC.